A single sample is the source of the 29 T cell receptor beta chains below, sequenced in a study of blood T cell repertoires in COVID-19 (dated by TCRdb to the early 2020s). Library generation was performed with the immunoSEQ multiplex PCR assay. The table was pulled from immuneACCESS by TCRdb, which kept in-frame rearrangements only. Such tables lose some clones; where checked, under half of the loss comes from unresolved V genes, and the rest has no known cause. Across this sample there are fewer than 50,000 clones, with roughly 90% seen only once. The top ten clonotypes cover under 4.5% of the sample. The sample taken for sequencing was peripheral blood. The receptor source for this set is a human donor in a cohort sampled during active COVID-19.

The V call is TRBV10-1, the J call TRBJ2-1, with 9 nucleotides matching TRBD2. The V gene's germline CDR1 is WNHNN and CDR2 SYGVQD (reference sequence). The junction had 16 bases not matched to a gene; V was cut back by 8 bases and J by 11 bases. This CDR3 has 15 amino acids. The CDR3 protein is CASGEGGVAGAKQFF. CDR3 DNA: TGCGCCAGCGGGGAAGGTGGCGTAGCGGGGGCGAAGCAGTTCTTC.

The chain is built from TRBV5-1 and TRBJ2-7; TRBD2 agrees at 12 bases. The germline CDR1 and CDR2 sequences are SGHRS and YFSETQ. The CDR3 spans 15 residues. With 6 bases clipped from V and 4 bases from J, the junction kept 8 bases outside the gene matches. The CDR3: CASTQLAGGGYEQYF. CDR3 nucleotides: TGCGCCAGCACCCAACTAGCGGGAGGAGGTTACGAGCAGTACTTC.

The CDR3 DNA reads as TGTGCCAGCAGCTCGGGACAAAACTATGGCTACACCTTC. Translating it yields CASSSGQNYGYTF. V is TRBV7-9 and J is TRBJ1-2, with TRBD1 as a possible D gene (6 bases). The CDR3 runs 13 residues. Trimming took 4 bases from V and 2 from J, leaving 8 bases between them. Germline CDR1 SEHNR, CDR2 FQNEAQ (reference sequence).

The CDR3 DNA is TGTGCCAGCAGTTGGGACAGAAGCTATGGCTACACCTTC. This translates into CASSWDRSYGYTF. The V and J genes are TRBV27 and TRBJ1-2; 7 nucleotides align to TRBD1. Germline V lookup: CDR1 MNHEY, CDR2 SMNVEV (reference sequence). V lost 4 bases, J lost 4 bases, and 3 bases stayed unmatched. The CDR3 loop spans 13 amino acids.

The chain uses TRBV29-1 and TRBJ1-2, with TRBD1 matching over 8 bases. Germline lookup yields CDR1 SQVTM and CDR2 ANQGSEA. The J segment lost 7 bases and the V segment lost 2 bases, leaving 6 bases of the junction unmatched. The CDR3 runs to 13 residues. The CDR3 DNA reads TGCAGCGTTGAATTCCAGGGGGCAGGTGGCTACACCTTC. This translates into CSVEFQGAGGYTF.

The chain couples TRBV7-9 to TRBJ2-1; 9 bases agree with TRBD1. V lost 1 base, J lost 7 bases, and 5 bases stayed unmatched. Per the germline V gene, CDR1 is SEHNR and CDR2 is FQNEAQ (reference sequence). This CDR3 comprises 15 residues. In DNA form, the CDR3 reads TGTGCCAGCAGCTTAGGTGGGACAGGGCGGAATGAGCAGTTCTTC. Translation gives CASSLGGTGRNEQFF.

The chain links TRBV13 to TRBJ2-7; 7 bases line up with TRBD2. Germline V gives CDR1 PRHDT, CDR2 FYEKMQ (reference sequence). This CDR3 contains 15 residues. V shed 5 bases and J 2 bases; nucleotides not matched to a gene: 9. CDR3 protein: CASSLGGGLPYEQYF. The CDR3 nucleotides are TGTGCCAGCAGCCTTGGGGGGGGTTTACCCTACGAGCAGTACTTC.

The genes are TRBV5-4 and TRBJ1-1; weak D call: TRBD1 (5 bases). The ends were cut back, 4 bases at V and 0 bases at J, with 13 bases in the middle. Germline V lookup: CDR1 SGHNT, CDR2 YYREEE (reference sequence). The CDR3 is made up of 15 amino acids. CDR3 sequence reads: CASSPRQTMNTEAFF. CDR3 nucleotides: TGTGCCAGCAGCCCTAGACAGACCATGAACACTGAAGCTTTCTTT.

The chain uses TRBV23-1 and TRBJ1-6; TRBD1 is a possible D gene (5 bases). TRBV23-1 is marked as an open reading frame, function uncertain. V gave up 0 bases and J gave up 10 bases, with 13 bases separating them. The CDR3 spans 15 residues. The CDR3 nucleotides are TGCGCCAGCAGTCAATCGCGGGGGGTTGGGTCACCCCTCCACTTT. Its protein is CASSQSRGVGSPLHF.

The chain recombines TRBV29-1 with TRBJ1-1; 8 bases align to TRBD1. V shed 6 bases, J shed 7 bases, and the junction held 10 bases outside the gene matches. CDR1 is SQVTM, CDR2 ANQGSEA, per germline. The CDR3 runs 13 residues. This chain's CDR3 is CSVGLTGAVEAFF. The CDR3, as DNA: TGCAGCGTGGGACTGACAGGGGCGGTTGAAGCTTTCTTT. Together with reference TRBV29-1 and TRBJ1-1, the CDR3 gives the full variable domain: SAVISQKPSRDICQRGTSLTIQCQVDSQVTMMFWYRQQPGQSLTLIATANQGSEATYESGFVIDKFPISRPNLTFSTLTVSNMSPEDSSIYLCSVGLTGAVEAFFGQGTRLTVV.

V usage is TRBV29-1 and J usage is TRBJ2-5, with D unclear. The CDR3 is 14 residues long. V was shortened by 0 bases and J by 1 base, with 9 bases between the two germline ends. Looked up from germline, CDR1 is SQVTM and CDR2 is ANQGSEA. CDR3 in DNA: TGCAGCGTTGAAGAGGGCAGCTCCCAAGAGACCCAGTACTTC. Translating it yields CSVEEGSSQETQYF. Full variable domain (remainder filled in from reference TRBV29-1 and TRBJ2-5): SAVISQKPSRDICQRGTSLTIQCQVDSQVTMMFWYRQQPGQSLTLIATANQGSEATYESGFVIDKFPISRPNLTFSTLTVSNMSPEDSSIYLCSVEEGSSQETQYFGPGTRLLVL.

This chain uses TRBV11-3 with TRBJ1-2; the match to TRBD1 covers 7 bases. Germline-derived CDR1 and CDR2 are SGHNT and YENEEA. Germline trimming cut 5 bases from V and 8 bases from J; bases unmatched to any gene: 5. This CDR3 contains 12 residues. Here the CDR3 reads CASSTDRAGYTF. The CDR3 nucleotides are TGTGCCAGCAGCACCGACAGGGCCGGCTACACCTTC.

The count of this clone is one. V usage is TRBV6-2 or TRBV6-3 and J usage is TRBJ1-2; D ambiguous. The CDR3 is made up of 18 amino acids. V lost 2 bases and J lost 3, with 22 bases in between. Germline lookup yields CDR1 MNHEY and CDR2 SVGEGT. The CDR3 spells CASSYPLVRQVLYYGYTF. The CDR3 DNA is TGTGCCAGCAGTTACCCGCTTGTCCGTCAGGTGCTCTACTATGGCTACACCTTC.

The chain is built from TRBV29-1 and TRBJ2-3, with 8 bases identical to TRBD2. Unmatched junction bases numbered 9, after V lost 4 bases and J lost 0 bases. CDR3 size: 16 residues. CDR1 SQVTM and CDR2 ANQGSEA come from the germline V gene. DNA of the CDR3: TGCAGCGTTGGTAGGATAGCGGGACATAGCACAGATACGCAGTATTTT. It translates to CSVGRIAGHSTDTQYF.

CDR3 DNA: TGTGCCAGCAGCCGCGGGATCGACACAGATACGCAGTATTTT. Translating gives CASSRGIDTDTQYF. This chain links TRBV7-8 with TRBJ2-3, with D possibly TRBD2 on 6 matching bases. Germline values: CDR1 SGHVS, CDR2 FQNEAQ. The CDR3 is 14 amino acids. V gave up 5 bases and J gave up 2 bases, with 11 bases separating them.

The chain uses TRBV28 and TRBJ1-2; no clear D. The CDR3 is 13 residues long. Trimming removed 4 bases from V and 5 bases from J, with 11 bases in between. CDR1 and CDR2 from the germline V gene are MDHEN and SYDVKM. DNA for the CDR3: TGTGCCAGCAGTTACGGGGAATGGTATGGCTACACCTTC. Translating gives CASSYGEWYGYTF.

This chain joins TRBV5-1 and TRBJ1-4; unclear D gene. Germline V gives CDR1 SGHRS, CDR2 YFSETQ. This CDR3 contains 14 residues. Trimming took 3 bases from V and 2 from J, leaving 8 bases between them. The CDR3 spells CASSSTSTNEKLFF. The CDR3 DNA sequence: TGCGCCAGCAGCTCCACATCGACTAATGAAAAACTGTTTTTT.

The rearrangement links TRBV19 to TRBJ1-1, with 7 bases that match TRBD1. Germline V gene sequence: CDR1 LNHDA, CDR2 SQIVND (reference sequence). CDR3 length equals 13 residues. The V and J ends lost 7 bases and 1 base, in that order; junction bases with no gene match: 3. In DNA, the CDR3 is TGTGCCAGTAAGGACAGGCCGAACACTGAAGCTTTCTTT. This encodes CASKDRPNTEAFF.

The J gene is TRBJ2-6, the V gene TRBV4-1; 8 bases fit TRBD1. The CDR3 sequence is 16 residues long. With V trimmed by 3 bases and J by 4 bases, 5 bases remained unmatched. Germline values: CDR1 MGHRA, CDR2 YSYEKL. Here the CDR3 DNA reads TGCGCCAGCAGCCACCACAGGGGGACAGGGGCCAACGTCCTGACTTTC. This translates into CASSHHRGTGANVLTF.

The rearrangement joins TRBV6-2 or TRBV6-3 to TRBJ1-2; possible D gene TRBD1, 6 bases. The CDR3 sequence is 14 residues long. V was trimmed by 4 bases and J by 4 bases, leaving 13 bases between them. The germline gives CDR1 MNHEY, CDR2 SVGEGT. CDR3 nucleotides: TGTGCCAGCAGTTTAACCGACAGGCTCTATGGCTACACCTTC. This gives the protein CASSLTDRLYGYTF.

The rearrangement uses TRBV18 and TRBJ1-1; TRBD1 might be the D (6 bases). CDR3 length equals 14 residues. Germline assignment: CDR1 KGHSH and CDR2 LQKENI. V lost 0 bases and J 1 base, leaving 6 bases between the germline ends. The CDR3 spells CASSPPGANTEAFF. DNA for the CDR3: TGTGCCAGCTCACCACCGGGGGCGAACACTGAAGCTTTCTTT.

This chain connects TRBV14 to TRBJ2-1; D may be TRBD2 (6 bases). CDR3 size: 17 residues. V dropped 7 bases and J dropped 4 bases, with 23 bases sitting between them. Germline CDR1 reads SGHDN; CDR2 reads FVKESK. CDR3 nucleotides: TGTGCCAGCAACCTAGGGGAAGGGACTCCTTCATACAATGAGCAGTTCTTC. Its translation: CASNLGEGTPSYNEQFF.

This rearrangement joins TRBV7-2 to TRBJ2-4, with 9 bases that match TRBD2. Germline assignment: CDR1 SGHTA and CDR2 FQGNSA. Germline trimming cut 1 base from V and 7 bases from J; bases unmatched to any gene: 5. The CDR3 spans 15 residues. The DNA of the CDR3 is TGTGCCAGCAGCTTAGAGGCGCGGGAGGGGAACATTCAGTACTTC. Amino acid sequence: CASSLEAREGNIQYF.

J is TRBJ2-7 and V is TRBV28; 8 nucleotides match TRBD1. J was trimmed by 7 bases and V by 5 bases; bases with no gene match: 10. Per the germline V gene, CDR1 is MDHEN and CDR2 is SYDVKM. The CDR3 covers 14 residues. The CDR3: CASSILTQGGEQYF. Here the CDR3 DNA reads TGTGCCAGCAGTATTCTTACACAGGGGGGAGAGCAGTACTTC.

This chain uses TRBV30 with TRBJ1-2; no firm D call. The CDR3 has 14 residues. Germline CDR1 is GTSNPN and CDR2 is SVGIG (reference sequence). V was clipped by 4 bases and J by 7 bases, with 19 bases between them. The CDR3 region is CAWNARVVISGYTF. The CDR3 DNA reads TGTGCCTGGAACGCTCGGGTGGTGATTAGTGGCTACACCTTC. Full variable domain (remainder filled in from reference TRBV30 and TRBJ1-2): SQTIHQWPATLVQPVGSPLSLECTVEGTSNPNLYWYRQAAGRGLQLLFYSVGIGQISSEVPQNLSASRPQDRQFILSSKKLLLSDSGFYLCAWNARVVISGYTFGSGTRLTVV.

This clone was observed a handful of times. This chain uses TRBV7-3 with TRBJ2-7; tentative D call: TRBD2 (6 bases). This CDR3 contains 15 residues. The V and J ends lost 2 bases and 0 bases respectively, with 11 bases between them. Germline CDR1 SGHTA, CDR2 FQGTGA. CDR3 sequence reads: CASSLEAGASYEQYF. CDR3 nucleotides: TGTGCCAGCAGCTTAGAAGCGGGCGCCTCCTACGAGCAGTACTTC. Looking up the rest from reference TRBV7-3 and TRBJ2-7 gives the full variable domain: GAGVSQTPSNKVTEKGKYVELRCDPISGHTALYWYRQSLGQGPEFLIYFQGTGAADDSGLPNDRFFAVRPEGSVSTLKIQRTERGDSAVYLCASSLEAGASYEQYFGPGTRLTVT.

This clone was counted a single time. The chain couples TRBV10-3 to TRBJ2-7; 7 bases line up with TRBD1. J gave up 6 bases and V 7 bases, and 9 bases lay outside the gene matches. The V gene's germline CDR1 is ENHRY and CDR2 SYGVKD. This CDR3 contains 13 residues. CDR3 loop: CAITSDREGEQYV. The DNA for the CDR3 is TGTGCCATCACCAGCGACAGGGAAGGCGAGCAGTACGTC.

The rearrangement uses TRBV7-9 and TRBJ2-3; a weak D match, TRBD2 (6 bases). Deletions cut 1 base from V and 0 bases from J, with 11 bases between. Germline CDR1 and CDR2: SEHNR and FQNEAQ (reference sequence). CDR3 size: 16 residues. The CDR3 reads CASSLGSGSSTDTQYF. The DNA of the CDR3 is TGTGCCAGCAGCTTAGGTAGCGGATCTAGCACAGATACGCAGTATTTT.

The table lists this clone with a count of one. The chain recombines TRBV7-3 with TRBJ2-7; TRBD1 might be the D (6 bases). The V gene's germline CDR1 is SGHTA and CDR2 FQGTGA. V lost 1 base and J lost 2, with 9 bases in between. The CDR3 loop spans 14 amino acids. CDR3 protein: CASSLKTGPYEQYF. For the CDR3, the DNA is TGTGCCAGCAGCTTAAAAACAGGGCCCTACGAGCAGTACTTC.